This TCR beta chain was identified during a study of graft-versus-host responses after intestinal transplantation. Data came from immunoSEQ multiplex PCR; TCRdb stores just in-frame clones and leaves some out. The data contain around 130,000 clones, more than 80% of them singletons. On this clone: The antigen is unknown.

CDR3 length: 16 amino acids. Per germline, CDR1 SGHRS and CDR2 YFSETQ. The V segment lost 2 bases and the J segment 2 bases; nucleotides outside the gene matches: 4. The V call is TRBV5-1, the J call TRBJ2-7, with TRBD2 matching over 13 bases. Specimen: unstimulated CD4+ T cells sorted from spleen or lymph node cells, collected before intestinal transplant. The receptor was derived from a human donor who received an intestinal transplant. The CDR3 sequence is CASSLLAGGLPYEQYF. The CDR3 nucleotides are TGCGCCAGCAGCTTACTAGCGGGGGGGCTTCCCTACGAGCAGTACTTC. Based on the CDR3 plus reference TRBV5-1 and TRBJ2-7, the full variable domain is KAGVTQTPRYLIKTRGQQVTLSCSPISGHRSVSWYQQTPGQGLQFLFEYFSETQRNKGNFPGRFSGRQFSNSRSEMNVSTLELGDSALYLCASSLLAGGLPYEQYFGPGTRLTVT.